This is a list of T cell receptor beta chains from one sample in a study of cytomegalovirus exposure and HLA in healthy donors. Assay: immunoSEQ multiplex PCR; the TCRdb copy retains only in-frame clones and omits some. The data hold more than 110,000 clones, with 84% observed a single time. Sequencing was done on a sample of PBMCs. The source is a woman under 40 in good health and CMV-seronegative. The CDR3 runs from the conserved cysteine through the conserved F or W.

TRBJ2-7	TRBV28	14	CASSYRDSYYEQYF
TRBJ2-3	TRBV11-2	14	CASRPTSSTDTQYF
TRBJ1-1	TRBV2	13	CASGTGWNTEAFF
TRBJ1-3	TRBV19	16	CASLTAGHRSGNTIYF
TRBJ2-7	TRBV6-7	17	CASSYHHRSPTSYEQYF
TRBJ1-1	TRBV2	13	CASSRQGYTEAFF
TRBJ2-7	TRBV6-5	12	CASSNGRGEQYF
TRBJ2-1	TRBV7-3	15	CASSLLSGGYNEQFF
TRBJ1-6	TRBV28	14	CASSLTEFWSPLHF
TRBJ1-5	TRBV2	14	CASSAGGQVQPQHF
TRBJ1-4	TRBV5-4	16	CASSNQTVPTNEKLFF
TRBJ2-5	TRBV5-1	18	CASSFLGVGGEYQETQYF
TRBJ1-1	TRBV5-1	15	CASSWGDRAYTEAFF
TRBJ1-4	TRBV6-5	15	CASSSGQGGGEKLFF
TRBJ2-5	TRBV11-2	16	CASSPSGGGAWETQYF
TRBJ1-2	TRBV27	14	CASSQDRTNYGYTF
TRBJ1-4	TRBV30	13	CAWSPGSHEKLFF
TRBJ2-2	TRBV28	17	CASSLWGTGPNTGELFF
TRBJ1-6	TRBV27	18	CASSPHHLRQGGNSPLHF
TRBJ1-1	TRBV5-8	15	CASSTGDRGGTEAFF
TRBJ2-3	TRBV5-1	17	CASSLPGTSGGTDTQYF
TRBJ2-1	TRBV18	15	CASSPLSGGYNEQFF
TRBJ2-5	TRBV28	16	CASSPTSGGARETQYF
TRBJ2-7	TRBV19	12	CASSMRSGEQYF
TRBJ2-3	TRBV19	13	CASREIRGDTQYF